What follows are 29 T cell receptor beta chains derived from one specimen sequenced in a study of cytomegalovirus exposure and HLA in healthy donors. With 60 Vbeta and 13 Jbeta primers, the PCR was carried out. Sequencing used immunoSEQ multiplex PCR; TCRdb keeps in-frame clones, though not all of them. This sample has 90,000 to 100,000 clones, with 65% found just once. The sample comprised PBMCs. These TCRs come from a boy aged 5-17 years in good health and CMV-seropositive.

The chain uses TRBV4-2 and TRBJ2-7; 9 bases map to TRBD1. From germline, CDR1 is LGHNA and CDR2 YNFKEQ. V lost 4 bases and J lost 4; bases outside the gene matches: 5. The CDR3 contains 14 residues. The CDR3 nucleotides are TGTGCCAGCAGCCCCGGACAGGGGAATTACGAGCAGTACTTC. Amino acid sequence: CASSPGQGNYEQYF.

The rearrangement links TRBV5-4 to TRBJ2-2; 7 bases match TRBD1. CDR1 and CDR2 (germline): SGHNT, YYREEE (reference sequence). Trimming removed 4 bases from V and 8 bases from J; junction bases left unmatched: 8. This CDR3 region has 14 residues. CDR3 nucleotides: TGTGCCAGCAGCGTGGACAGGACCAGGGGGGAGCTGTTTTTT. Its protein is CASSVDRTRGELFF.

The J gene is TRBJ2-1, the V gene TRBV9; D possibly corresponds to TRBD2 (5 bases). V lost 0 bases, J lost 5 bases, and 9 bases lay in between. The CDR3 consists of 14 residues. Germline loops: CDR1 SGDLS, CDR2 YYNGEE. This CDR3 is CASSVVAGHNEQFF. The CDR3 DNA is TGTGCCAGCAGCGTAGTGGCGGGCCACAATGAGCAGTTCTTC.

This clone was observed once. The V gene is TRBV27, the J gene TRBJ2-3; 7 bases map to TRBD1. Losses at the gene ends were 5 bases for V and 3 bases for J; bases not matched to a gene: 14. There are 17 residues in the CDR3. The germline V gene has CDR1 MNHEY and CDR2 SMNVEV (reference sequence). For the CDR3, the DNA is TGTGCCAGCAGTACCGCCAGGGGGTTATTATGGACAGATACGCAGTATTTT. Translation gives CASSTARGLLWTDTQYF.

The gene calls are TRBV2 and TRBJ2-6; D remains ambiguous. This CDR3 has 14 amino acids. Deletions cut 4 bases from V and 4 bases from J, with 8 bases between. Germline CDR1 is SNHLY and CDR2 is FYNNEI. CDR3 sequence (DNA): TGTGCCAGCAGTGTCTTGAGAGGGGCCAACGTCCTGACTTTC. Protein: CASSVLRGANVLTF. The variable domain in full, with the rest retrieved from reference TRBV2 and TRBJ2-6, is EPEVTQTPSHQVTQMGQEVILRCVPISNHLYFYWYRQILGQKVEFLVSFYNNEISEKSEIFDDQFSVERPDGSNFTLKIRSTKLEDSAMYFCASSVLRGANVLTFGAGSRLTVL.

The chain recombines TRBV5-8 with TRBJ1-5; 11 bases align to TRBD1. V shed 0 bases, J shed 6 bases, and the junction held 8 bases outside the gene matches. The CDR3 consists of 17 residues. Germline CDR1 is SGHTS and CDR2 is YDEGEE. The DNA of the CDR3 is TGTGCCAGCAGCTTGGGGGCAGGACAGGGGGCGGGTCAGCCCCAGCATTTT. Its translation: CASSLGAGQGAGQPQHF.

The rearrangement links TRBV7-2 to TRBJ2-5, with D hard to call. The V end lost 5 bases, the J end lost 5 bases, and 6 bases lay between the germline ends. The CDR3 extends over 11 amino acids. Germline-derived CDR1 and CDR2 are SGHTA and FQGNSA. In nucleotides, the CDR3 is TGTGCCAGCAGCCAATTGGAGACCCAGTACTTC. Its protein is CASSQLETQYF.

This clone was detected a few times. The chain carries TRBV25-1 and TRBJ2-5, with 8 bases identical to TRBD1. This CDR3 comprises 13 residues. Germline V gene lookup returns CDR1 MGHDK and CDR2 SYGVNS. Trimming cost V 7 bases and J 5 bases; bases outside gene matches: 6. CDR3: CASTQGALETQYF. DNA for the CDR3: TGTGCCAGCACGCAGGGGGCGCTTGAGACCCAGTACTTC.

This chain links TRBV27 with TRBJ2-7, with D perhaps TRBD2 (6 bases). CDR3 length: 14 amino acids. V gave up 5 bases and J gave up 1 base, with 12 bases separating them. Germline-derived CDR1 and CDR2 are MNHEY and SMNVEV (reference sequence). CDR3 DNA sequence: TGTGCCAGCAGTACCCTTGGAGGGTCCTACGAGCAGTACTTC. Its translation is CASSTLGGSYEQYF.

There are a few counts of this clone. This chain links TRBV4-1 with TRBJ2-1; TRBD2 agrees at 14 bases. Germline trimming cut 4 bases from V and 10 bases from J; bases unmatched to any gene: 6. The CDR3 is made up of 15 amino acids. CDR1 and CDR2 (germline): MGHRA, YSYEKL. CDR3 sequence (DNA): TGCGCCAGCAGCCCGGGGACTAGCGGGGGAGAAGAGCAGTTCTTC. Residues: CASSPGTSGGEEQFF.

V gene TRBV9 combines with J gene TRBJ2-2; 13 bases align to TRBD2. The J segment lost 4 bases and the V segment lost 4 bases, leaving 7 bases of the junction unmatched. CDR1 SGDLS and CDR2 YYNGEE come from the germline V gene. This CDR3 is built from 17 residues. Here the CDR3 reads CASSLGLAGAGTGELFF. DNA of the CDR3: TGTGCCAGCAGCCTAGGACTAGCGGGAGCGGGCACCGGGGAGCTGTTTTTT.

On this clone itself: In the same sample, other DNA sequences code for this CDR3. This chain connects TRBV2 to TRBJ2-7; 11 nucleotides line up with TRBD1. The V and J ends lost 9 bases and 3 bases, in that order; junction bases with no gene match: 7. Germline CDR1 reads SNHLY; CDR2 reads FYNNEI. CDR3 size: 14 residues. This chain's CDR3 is CASRAGTGGYEQYF. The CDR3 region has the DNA TGTGCCAGTAGAGCCGGGACAGGGGGCTACGAGCAGTACTTC.

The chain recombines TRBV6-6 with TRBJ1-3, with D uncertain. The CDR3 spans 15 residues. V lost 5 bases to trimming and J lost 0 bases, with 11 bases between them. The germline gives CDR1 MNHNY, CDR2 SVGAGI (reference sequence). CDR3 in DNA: TGTGCCAGCAGTCACGGTCTAAGCTCTGGAAACACCATATATTTT. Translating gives CASSHGLSSGNTIYF.

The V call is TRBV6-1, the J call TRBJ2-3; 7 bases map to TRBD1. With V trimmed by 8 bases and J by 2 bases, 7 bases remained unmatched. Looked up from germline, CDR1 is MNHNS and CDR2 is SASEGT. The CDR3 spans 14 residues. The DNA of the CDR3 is TGTGCCAGCGGGACAGTCCAAGCCACAGATACGCAGTATTTT. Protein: CASGTVQATDTQYF.

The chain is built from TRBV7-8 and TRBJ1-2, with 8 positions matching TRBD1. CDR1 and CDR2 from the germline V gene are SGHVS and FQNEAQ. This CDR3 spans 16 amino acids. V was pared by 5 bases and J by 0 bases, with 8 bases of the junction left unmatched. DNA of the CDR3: TGTGCCAGCAGCCCAAGGGCAGGGGGCTCTAACTATGGCTACACCTTC. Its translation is CASSPRAGGSNYGYTF.

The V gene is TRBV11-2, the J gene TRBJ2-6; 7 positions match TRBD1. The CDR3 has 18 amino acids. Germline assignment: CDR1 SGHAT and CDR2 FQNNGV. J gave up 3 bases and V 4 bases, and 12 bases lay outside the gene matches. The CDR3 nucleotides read TGTGCCAGCAGCTCAATACAGGGGCAAATGGTTGGGGCCAACGTCCTGACTTTC. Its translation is CASSSIQGQMVGANVLTF.

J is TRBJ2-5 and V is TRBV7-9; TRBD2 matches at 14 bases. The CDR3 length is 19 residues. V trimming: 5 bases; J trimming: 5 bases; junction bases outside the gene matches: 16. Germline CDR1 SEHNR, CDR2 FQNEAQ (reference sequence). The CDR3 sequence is CASSPTTRGGTSGSETQYF. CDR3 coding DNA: TGTGCCAGCAGCCCGACAACTAGGGGTGGGACTAGCGGGAGTGAGACCCAGTACTTC.

CDR3 in amino acids: CASSFGGRNTDTQYF. The CDR3 region has the DNA TGCGCCAGCAGCTTCGGGGGGCGAAACACAGATACGCAGTATTTT. The rearrangement uses TRBV5-1 and TRBJ2-3; TRBD2 is a possible D gene (7 bases). This CDR3 spans 15 amino acids. In germline, CDR1 is SGHRS, CDR2 YFSETQ. Trimming removed 2 bases at V and 2 bases at J, with 12 bases between.

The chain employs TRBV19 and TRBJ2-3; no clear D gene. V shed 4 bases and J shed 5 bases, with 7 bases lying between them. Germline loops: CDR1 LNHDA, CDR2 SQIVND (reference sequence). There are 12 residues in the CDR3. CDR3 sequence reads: CASSTRRDTQYF. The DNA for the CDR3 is TGTGCCAGTAGTACCCGGAGAGATACGCAGTATTTT.

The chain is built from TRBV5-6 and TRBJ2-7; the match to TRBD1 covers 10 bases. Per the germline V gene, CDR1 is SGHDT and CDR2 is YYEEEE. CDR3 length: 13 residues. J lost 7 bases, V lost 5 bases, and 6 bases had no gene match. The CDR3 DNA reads TGTGCCAGCAGTCGACAGGGGGCGGAGGAGCAGTACTTC. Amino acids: CASSRQGAEEQYF.

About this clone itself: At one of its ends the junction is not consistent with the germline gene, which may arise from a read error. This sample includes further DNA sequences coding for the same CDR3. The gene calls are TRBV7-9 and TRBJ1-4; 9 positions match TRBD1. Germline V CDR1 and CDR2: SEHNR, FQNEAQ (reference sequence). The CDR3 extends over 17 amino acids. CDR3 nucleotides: TGTGCTAGCAGCTCGACGGACAGGGGTCTAACTAATGAAAAACTGTTTTTT. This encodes CASSSTDRGLTNEKLFF. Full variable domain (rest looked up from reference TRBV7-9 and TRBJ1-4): DTGVSQNPRHKITKRGQNVTFRCDPISEHNRLYWYRQTLGQGPEFLTYFQNEAQLEKSRLLSDRFSAERPKGSFSTLEIQRTEQGDSAMYLCASSSTDRGLTNEKLFFGSGTQLSVL.

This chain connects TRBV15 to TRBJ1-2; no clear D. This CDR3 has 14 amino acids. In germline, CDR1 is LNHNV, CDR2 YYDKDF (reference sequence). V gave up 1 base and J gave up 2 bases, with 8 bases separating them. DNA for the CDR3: TGTGCCACCAGCAGAGGCAAGGAGAACTATGGCTACACCTTC. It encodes CATSRGKENYGYTF.

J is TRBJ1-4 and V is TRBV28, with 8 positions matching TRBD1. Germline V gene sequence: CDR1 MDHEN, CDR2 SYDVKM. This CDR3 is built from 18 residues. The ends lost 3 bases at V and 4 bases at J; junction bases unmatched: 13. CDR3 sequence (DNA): TGTGCCAGCAGTTTTGTGGGCCGCAGGGGGCTCAGTAATGAAAAACTGTTTTTT. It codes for CASSFVGRRGLSNEKLFF.

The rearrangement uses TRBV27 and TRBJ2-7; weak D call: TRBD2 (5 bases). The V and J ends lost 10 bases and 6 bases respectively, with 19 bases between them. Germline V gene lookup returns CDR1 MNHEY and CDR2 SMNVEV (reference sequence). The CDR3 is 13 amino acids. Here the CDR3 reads CATRPPGRSEQYF. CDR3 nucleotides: TGTGCCACCAGGCCCCCGGGGAGAAGCGAGCAGTACTTC.

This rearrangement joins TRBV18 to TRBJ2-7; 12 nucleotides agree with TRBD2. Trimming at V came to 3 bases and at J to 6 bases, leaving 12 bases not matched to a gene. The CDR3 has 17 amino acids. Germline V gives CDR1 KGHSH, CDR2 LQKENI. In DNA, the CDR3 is TGTGCCAGCTCACCTATTGGACTAGCGGGAAATTCTGCCGAGCAGTACTTC. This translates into CASSPIGLAGNSAEQYF.

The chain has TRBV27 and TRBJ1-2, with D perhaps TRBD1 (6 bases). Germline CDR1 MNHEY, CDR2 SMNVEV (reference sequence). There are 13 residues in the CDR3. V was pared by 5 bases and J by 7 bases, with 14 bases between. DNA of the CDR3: TGTGCCAGCAGTGCCACAGGGACCGCTGGCTACACCTTC. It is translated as CASSATGTAGYTF.

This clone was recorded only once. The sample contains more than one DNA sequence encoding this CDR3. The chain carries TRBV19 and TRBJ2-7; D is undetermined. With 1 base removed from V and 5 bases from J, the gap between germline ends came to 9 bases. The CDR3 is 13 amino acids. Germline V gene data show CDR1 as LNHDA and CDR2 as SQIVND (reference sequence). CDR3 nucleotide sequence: TGTGCCAGTAGTATAGTAGGCGGCGACGAGCAGTACTTC. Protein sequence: CASSIVGGDEQYF.

CDR3 protein: CASSLARDTQYF. The CDR3 bases are TGTGCCAGCAGCTTAGCCCGAGATACGCAGTATTTT. V gene TRBV7-2 combines with J gene TRBJ2-3; D gene uncertain. The V end was cut by 0 bases, the J end by 5 bases, with 3 bases between. The V gene's germline CDR1 is SGHTA and CDR2 FQGNSA. The CDR3 length is 12 residues.

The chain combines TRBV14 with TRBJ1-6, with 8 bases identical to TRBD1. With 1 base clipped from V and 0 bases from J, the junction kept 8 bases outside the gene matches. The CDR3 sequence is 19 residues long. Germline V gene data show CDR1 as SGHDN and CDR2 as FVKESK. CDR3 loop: CASSQVSGQGGSYNSPLHF. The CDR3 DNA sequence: TGTGCCAGCAGCCAAGTTTCTGGACAGGGAGGCTCCTATAATTCACCCCTCCACTTT. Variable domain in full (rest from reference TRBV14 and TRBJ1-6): EAGVTQFPSHSVIEKGQTVTLRCDPISGHDNLYWYRRVMGKEIKFLLHFVKESKQDESGMPNNRFLAERTGGTYSTLKVQPAELEDSGVYFCASSQVSGQGGSYNSPLHFGNGTRLTVT.